Each of the 15 T cell receptor beta chains below was sequenced from the same sample in a study of shared clonotypes between healthy human individuals. Generated by immunoSEQ multiplex PCR, the TCRdb table keeps only in-frame clones and is missing some. The sample contains a few hundred thousand clones, about nine tenths of which appear only once. The sequenced sample consisted of memory CD8+ T cells sorted from blood. The subset was: CD45RO+ cells pooled with CCR7-negative TemRA cells. These receptors originate from a young man in good health.

The V and J genes are TRBV29-1 and TRBJ2-1; 10 bases map to TRBD2. Losses at the gene ends were 6 bases for V and 6 bases for J; bases not matched to a gene: 5. Looked up from germline, CDR1 is SQVTM and CDR2 is ANQGSEA. The CDR3 is 13 amino acids. CDR3 in amino acids: CSVGLAAGNEQFF. Here the CDR3 DNA reads TGCAGCGTAGGACTAGCGGCGGGCAATGAGCAGTTCTTC.

This clone has a single count. The chain's CDR3 is CASRWREGYTEAFF. The CDR3, as DNA: TGTGCCAGCAGATGGAGGGAGGGGTACACTGAAGCTTTCTTT. This sequence joins TRBV6-1 and TRBJ1-1; tentative D call: TRBD1 (5 bases). Germline values: CDR1 MNHNS, CDR2 SASEGT. V was pared by 6 bases and J by 3 bases, with 14 bases between. The CDR3 runs 14 residues.

The V gene is TRBV5-8, the J gene TRBJ2-2; the D gene is possibly TRBD1 (6 bases). Deletions cut 1 base from V and 4 bases from J, with 11 bases between. The CDR3 contains 15 residues. Germline lookup yields CDR1 SGHTS and CDR2 YDEGEE. The CDR3 reads CASSLRPDSTGELFF. The DNA for the CDR3 is TGTGCCAGCAGCTTGCGCCCGGACAGCACCGGGGAGCTGTTTTTT.

The chain has TRBV7-6 and TRBJ2-2; 8 bases agree with TRBD1. The CDR3 is 16 amino acids. V shed 0 bases, J shed 6 bases, and the junction held 6 bases outside the gene matches. CDR1 and CDR2 from the germline V gene are SGHVS and FNYEAQ. CDR3 sequence: CASSLAVGQGAGELFF. DNA of the CDR3: TGTGCCAGCAGCTTAGCGGTTGGACAGGGAGCCGGGGAGCTGTTTTTT.

The chain links TRBV5-1 to TRBJ2-1; the match to TRBD1 covers 9 bases. Per the germline V gene, CDR1 is SGHRS and CDR2 is YFSETQ. CDR3 length: 16 residues. The junction had 7 bases not matched to a gene; V was cut back by 1 base and J by 5 bases. The CDR3 DNA sequence: TGCGCCAGCAGCTTGCGACACAGGGGGCGCAACAATGAGCAGTTCTTC. This translates into CASSLRHRGRNNEQFF.

This clone was detected only once. This likely reflects a read error, since a far larger clone is one base away. The sample carries other DNA sequences with the same CDR3. CDR3 amino acids: CASSPSGTSYEQYF. In nucleotides, the CDR3 is TGCGCCAGCAGCCCCTCCGGTACCTCCTACGAGCAGTACTTC. The rearrangement uses TRBV4-1 and TRBJ2-7; unclear D gene. V lost 4 bases and J lost 0, with 10 bases in between. The CDR3 runs 14 residues. CDR1 MGHRA and CDR2 YSYEKL come from the germline V gene.

In DNA, the CDR3 is TGTGCCAGCAGTGAACGAAGGGGGGGCAACACTGAAGCTTTCTTT. It encodes CASSERRGGNTEAFF. The chain has TRBV6-1 and TRBJ1-1, with D tentatively TRBD1 (6 bases). The V end lost 2 bases, the J end lost 2 bases, and 12 bases lay between the germline ends. The germline CDR1 and CDR2 sequences are MNHNS and SASEGT. This CDR3 comprises 15 residues.

This sequence joins TRBV4-3 and TRBJ1-2; possibly TRBD1 for D (6 bases). CDR1 and CDR2 from the germline V gene are LGHNA and YSLEER. V lost 0 bases and J lost 4, with 18 bases in between. The CDR3 covers 17 residues. The CDR3: CASSQDPGAAGSYGYTF. The CDR3 nucleotides are TGCGCCAGCAGCCAAGATCCGGGGGCGGCAGGTAGCTATGGCTACACCTTC.

The chain recombines TRBV5-6 with TRBJ2-7; no firm D call. The CDR3 extends over 13 amino acids. Germline CDR1 is SGHDT and CDR2 is YYEEEE. Trimming stripped 0 bases from V and 0 bases from J, with 4 bases between. The CDR3 loop reads CASSLVPSYEQYF. CDR3 sequence (DNA): TGTGCCAGCAGCTTGGTCCCCTCCTACGAGCAGTACTTC.

This chain uses TRBV29-1 with TRBJ1-5; perhaps TRBD1 as D (5 bases). Trimming took off 6 bases at V and 8 bases at J, with 17 bases between the two ends. The CDR3 is 13 residues long. Germline V gene lookup returns CDR1 SQVTM and CDR2 ANQGSEA. CDR3 sequence (DNA): TGCAGCGTCTCAACAGGACTAGGGGAGCCCCAGCATTTT. This encodes CSVSTGLGEPQHF.

In its sample, this clone was seen a few times. The V gene is TRBV4-1, the J gene TRBJ1-2, with no clear D. This CDR3 has 15 residues. Germline V gene data show CDR1 as MGHRA and CDR2 as YSYEKL. The V end was cut by 2 bases, the J end by 4 bases, with 14 bases between. CDR3 coding DNA: TGCGCCAGCAGCCAATCGGCGGATTCGGGCTATGGCTACACCTTC. Its protein product is CASSQSADSGYGYTF.

The chain uses TRBV7-9 and TRBJ2-7; a weak D match, TRBD1 (6 bases). With 2 bases removed from V and 3 bases from J, the gap between germline ends came to 8 bases. The CDR3 extends over 13 amino acids. CDR1 is SEHNR and CDR2 is FQNEAQ in the germline V gene (reference sequence). CDR3 amino acids: CASSLQGNYEQYF. The CDR3 coding sequence is TGTGCCAGCAGCTTACAGGGGAACTACGAGCAGTACTTC.

The chain links TRBV7-9 to TRBJ2-1; D may match TRBD1 or TRBD2 (5 bases each). Per the germline V gene, CDR1 is SEHNR and CDR2 is FQNEAQ (reference sequence). V shed 9 bases and J shed 1 base, with 10 bases lying between them. This CDR3 comprises 13 residues. Here the CDR3 DNA reads TGTGCCAGTGGGGGATTATCCTACAATGAGCAGTTCTTC. Its translation is CASGGLSYNEQFF. Filled out from reference TRBV7-9 and TRBJ2-1, the complete variable domain reads DTGVSQNPRHKITKRGQNVTFRCDPISEHNRLYWYRQTLGQGPEFLTYFQNEAQLEKSRLLSDRFSAERPKGSFSTLEIQRTEQGDSAMYLCASGGLSYNEQFFGPGTRLTVL.

The chain joins TRBV6-1 to TRBJ2-2; TRBD2 might be the D (5 bases). Germline-derived CDR1 and CDR2 are MNHNS and SASEGT. The CDR3 covers 14 residues. V lost 0 bases to trimming and J lost 7 bases, with 9 bases between them. As DNA, the CDR3 is TGTGCCAGCAGTGAAGCGGTGGCGGGCGGGGAGCTGTTTTTT. Its protein product is CASSEAVAGGELFF.

The rearrangement uses TRBV13 and TRBJ2-5, with 8 bases identical to TRBD1. The CDR3 totals 16 residues. CDR1 and CDR2 (germline): PRHDT, FYEKMQ (reference sequence). Losses at the gene ends were 2 bases for V and 6 bases for J; bases not matched to a gene: 11. CDR3 residues: CASSLLQRTGSQTQYF. CDR3 sequence (DNA): TGTGCCAGCAGCTTACTTCAACGGACAGGGTCACAGACCCAGTACTTC. The full variable domain, in which reference TRBV13 and TRBJ2-5 provide the parts outside the CDR3, is AAGVIQSPRHLIKEKRETATLKCYPIPRHDTVYWYQQGPGQDPQFLISFYEKMQSDKGSIPDRFSAQQFSDYHSELNMSSLELGDSALYFCASSLLQRTGSQTQYFGPGTRLLVL.